The T cell receptor (beta chain) described here comes from a study of early T cells in non-severe SARS-CoV-2 infection. Separate cDNA molecules each had unique molecular identifiers attached to them. One entry per CDR3 protein, called by TCRdb with MiXCR from the 5' RACE reads. The sample has tens of thousands of distinct CDR3 sequences, around 13% seen once; the top ten hold 1.2%. Germline lookup yields CDR1 MGHRA and CDR2 YSYEKL. Deletions cut 0 bases from V and 7 bases from J, with 19 bases between. The CDR3 runs to 17 residues. Notes on the study in general: The VDJdb matching leaned toward anti-spike CD8 responses and overlooked private and CD4 specificities.

The sample holds many counts of this clonotype. What it binds is unknown. This chain connects TRBV4-1 to TRBJ1-3; the D is unclear. This specimen consisted of whole blood, obtained at baseline. The sequence came from an adult who was a healthcare worker with PCR-confirmed SARS-CoV-2 infection or an uninfected control (not recorded which). The donor label of this sample is uncertain. In DNA, the CDR3 is TGCGCCAGCAGCCAAGATTCCGGCCAGCAGCGATGGAACACCATATATTTT. Its protein is CASSQDSGQQRWNTIYF.